This T cell receptor (beta chain) was captured in a study of identical twins. The CDR3 contains 15 residues. The V and J ends lost 3 bases and 6 bases, in that order; junction bases with no gene match: 7. Germline CDR1 and CDR2: SGHRS and YFSETQ. Everyone who gave samples was a healthy Caucasian. A universal primer site came from template switching; cDNA carried unique molecular identifiers. MiXCR, run by TCRdb on the 5' RACE reads, gives a single entry per CDR3 protein. The top ten clones hold around 0.98% of a sample with a few hundred thousand distinct CDR3 sequences, approximately 15% of them seen once. The data were also submitted as part of a second study, on yellow fever vaccine responses in identical twins.

Source material: CD4+ T cells sorted from blood. The clonotype originates from a woman younger than 30 in good health. The chain employs TRBV5-1 and TRBJ2-1; 9 bases map to TRBD2. The chain's CDR3 is CASSYGGGDSNEQFF. The CDR3 region has the DNA TGCGCCAGCAGCTATGGCGGGGGGGACTCCAATGAGCAGTTCTTC.